The next 10 T cell receptor beta chains were all read from a single sample in a study of T cell responses to AZD1222 COVID-19 vaccine. Here immunoSEQ multiplex PCR was the method, and the copy in TCRdb shows in-frame clones only, minus some. The sample lists around 130,000 clones, about nine tenths occurring once. The sequenced sample was peripheral blood, obtained on day 0 of AZD1222 vaccination. These receptors originate from an adult in good health.

This clone showed up just once. This chain links TRBV5-6 with TRBJ1-5, with D tentatively TRBD1 (5 bases). The CDR3 loop spans 15 amino acids. Germline V gene sequence: CDR1 SGHDT, CDR2 YYEEEE. V shed 1 base and J shed 6 bases, with 14 bases lying between them. CDR3: CASSLYGGVGQPQHF. The CDR3 region has the DNA TGTGCCAGCAGCTTGTACGGGGGGGTAGGTCAGCCCCAGCATTTT.

The chain uses TRBV7-9 and TRBJ1-4, with 8 bases identical to TRBD1. The CDR3 spans 15 residues. The junction had 2 bases not matched to a gene; V was cut back by 4 bases and J by 1 base. Per the germline V gene, CDR1 is SEHNR and CDR2 is FQNEAQ (reference sequence). Here the CDR3 reads CASSWDRITNEKLFF. The CDR3 DNA is TGTGCCAGCAGCTGGGACAGGATAACTAATGAAAAACTGTTTTTT.

The rearrangement joins TRBV10-2 to TRBJ1-1; possibly TRBD1 for D (5 bases). This CDR3 spans 14 amino acids. CDR1 is WSHSY, CDR2 SAAADI, per germline. The V and J ends lost 2 bases and 6 bases respectively, with 13 bases between them. For the CDR3, the DNA is TGCGCCAGCAGTGAGGGGCGGGGAGGGGCTGAAGCTTTCTTT. Translating it yields CASSEGRGGAEAFF.

The V call is TRBV10-3, the J call TRBJ1-3; D is possibly TRBD1 (5 bases). CDR1 is ENHRY, CDR2 SYGVKD, per germline. There are 16 residues in the CDR3. The V gene lost 10 bases and the J gene lost 2 bases, with 21 bases spanning the gap. The CDR3 region has the DNA TGTGCCACCTCTATCGGGACTCCAGGCCCTGGAAACACCATATATTTT. Its protein is CATSIGTPGPGNTIYF.

This clone has a single count. The V call is TRBV7-9, the J call TRBJ2-7; 7 nucleotides line up with TRBD1. This CDR3 spans 14 amino acids. V trimming: 7 bases; J trimming: 0 bases; junction bases outside the gene matches: 6. Germline V gives CDR1 SEHNR, CDR2 FQNEAQ (reference sequence). Here the CDR3 DNA reads TGTGCCAGCATCCCGGGGACAGACTCCTACGAGCAGTACTTC. This translates into CASIPGTDSYEQYF.

About this clone itself: Other DNA sequences of this sample code for an identical CDR3. The V and J genes are TRBV19 and TRBJ1-5; D call uncertain. This CDR3 is built from 13 residues. Trimming left V 2 bases short and J 6 bases short, with 8 bases between. Germline CDR1 LNHDA, CDR2 SQIVND (reference sequence). CDR3 protein: CASSISGSQPQHF. CDR3 sequence (DNA): TGTGCCAGTAGTATATCGGGGAGTCAGCCCCAGCATTTT.

This rearrangement joins TRBV5-1 to TRBJ2-7; D remains unclear. The CDR3 sequence is 14 residues long. Germline V gene data show CDR1 as SGHRS and CDR2 as YFSETQ. Between the trimmed V and J ends, which lost 0 bases and 6 bases, there was a span of 13 bases. The CDR3, as DNA: TGCGCCAGCAGCTTGGCCCCGCCCTCGGGCGAGCAGTACTTC. This encodes CASSLAPPSGEQYF.

The chain links TRBV11-2 to TRBJ2-7; D may be TRBD1 (6 bases). Germline loops: CDR1 SGHAT, CDR2 FQNNGV. Trimming shortened V by 1 base and J by 5 bases, and 15 bases separated the two germline ends. The CDR3 sequence is 15 residues long. The DNA of the CDR3 is TGTGCCAGCAGCTTAGCAGGGGCCGGCCGGGACGAGCAGTACTTC. Translating it yields CASSLAGAGRDEQYF.

The rearrangement links TRBV5-8 to TRBJ2-7; 9 bases match TRBD1. The V segment lost 4 bases and the J segment 3 bases; nucleotides outside the gene matches: 8. Germline CDR1 SGHTS, CDR2 YDEGEE. The CDR3 spans 15 residues. CDR3 bases: TGTGCCAGCAGCCCGAGGACAGGGGTCATCTACGAGCAGTACTTC. This gives the protein CASSPRTGVIYEQYF.

This clone was observed a few times. This chain joins TRBV20-1 and TRBJ1-2, with D uncertain. CDR1 is DFQATT, CDR2 SNEGSKA, per germline (reference sequence). Trimming took 1 base from V and 5 from J, leaving 2 bases between them. The CDR3 is 10 amino acids. The CDR3 nucleotides are TGCAGTGCTAGAGCTTATGGCTACACCTTC. Translating it yields CSARAYGYTF.